Each of the 27 T cell receptor beta chains below was sequenced from the same sample in a study of cytomegalovirus exposure and HLA in healthy donors. The PCR employed 60 Vbeta primers together with 13 Jbeta primers. Profiling relied on immunoSEQ multiplex PCR, and the TCRdb table lists in-frame clones only, not all of them. The sample records 200,000 to 250,000 clones, around 86% being singletons. The sequenced material came from PBMCs. The origin of the receptors is a woman aged 40 to 55 in good health and CMV-seronegative.

This sequence joins TRBV6-5 and TRBJ2-5; TRBD1 matches 7 bases. The CDR3 consists of 14 residues. The V and J ends lost 2 bases and 4 bases, in that order; junction bases with no gene match: 4. Germline V lookup: CDR1 MNHEY, CDR2 SVGAGI. CDR3 region: CASSYLGQAETQYF. In DNA, the CDR3 is TGTGCCAGCAGTTACCTTGGACAGGCAGAGACCCAGTACTTC.

V gene TRBV27 combines with J gene TRBJ2-6; D uncertain. V lost 8 bases, J lost 2 bases, and 7 bases lay in between. Per germline, CDR1 MNHEY and CDR2 SMNVEV (reference sequence). The CDR3 contains 13 residues. The CDR3 loop is CASRVTGANVLTF. In nucleotides, the CDR3 is TGTGCCAGCCGCGTAACTGGGGCCAACGTCCTGACTTTC. The full variable domain, in which reference TRBV27 and TRBJ2-6 provide the parts outside the CDR3, is EAQVTQNPRYLITVTGKKLTVTCSQNMNHEYMSWYRQDPGLGLRQIYYSMNVEVTDKGDVPEGYKVSRKEKRNFPLILESPSPNQTSLYFCASRVTGANVLTFGAGSRLTVL.

This rearrangement joins TRBV28 to TRBJ2-2; 10 positions match TRBD2. Losses at the gene ends were 6 bases for V and 4 bases for J; bases not matched to a gene: 17. The CDR3 is 19 residues long. Germline V CDR1 and CDR2: MDHEN, SYDVKM. CDR3 DNA: TGTGCCAGCAGCCCTCGACTGGGACGGACTAGCGGAGCCACCGGGGAGCTGTTTTTT. Its translation: CASSPRLGRTSGATGELFF.

V gene TRBV2 combines with J gene TRBJ2-5; 7 bases fit TRBD1. V shed 2 bases, J shed 2 bases, and the junction held 8 bases outside the gene matches. The length of the CDR3 is 16 residues. Germline values: CDR1 SNHLY, CDR2 FYNNEI. For the CDR3, the DNA is TGTGCCAGCAGTGAACTCCGAGGGACAGCACAAGAGACCCAGTACTTC. Protein sequence: CASSELRGTAQETQYF.

The J gene is TRBJ1-5, the V gene TRBV5-1; no definite D call. The CDR3 runs to 13 residues. Germline V gene sequence: CDR1 SGHRS, CDR2 YFSETQ. Trimming left V 4 bases short and J 6 bases short, with 11 bases between. CDR3 bases: TGCGCCAGCAGCCTGGGGTTCGGTCAGCCCCAGCATTTT. As protein: CASSLGFGQPQHF.

The chain is built from TRBV28 and TRBJ2-7; D perhaps matches TRBD2 (5 bases). V was shortened by 6 bases and J by 6 bases, with 12 bases between the two germline ends. CDR3 length equals 12 residues. Looked up from germline, CDR1 is MDHEN and CDR2 is SYDVKM. Here the CDR3 reads CASRTGVREQYF. DNA of the CDR3: TGTGCCAGCAGAACCGGGGTGCGCGAGCAGTACTTC.

This clone appeared once. This chain joins TRBV7-9 and TRBJ2-2; tentative D call: TRBD1 (6 bases). The CDR3 runs to 14 residues. The germline gives CDR1 SEHNR, CDR2 FQNEAQ (reference sequence). Trimming pared 5 bases from V and 7 bases from J, leaving 14 bases between. In DNA, the CDR3 is TGTGCCAGCAGCCCTAGGGGGTTTAACGGGGAGCTGTTTTTT. Its protein product is CASSPRGFNGELFF.

The chain uses TRBV4-2 and TRBJ2-7; TRBD2 agrees at 9 bases. The CDR3 length is 17 residues. Looked up from germline, CDR1 is LGHNA and CDR2 is YNFKEQ. The J segment lost 4 bases and the V segment lost 1 base, leaving 11 bases of the junction unmatched. The CDR3 protein is CASSQVAGGGASYEQYF. DNA for the CDR3: TGTGCCAGCAGCCAAGTCGCGGGAGGGGGTGCGAGTTACGAGCAGTACTTC.

The chain couples TRBV19 to TRBJ1-1; D is uncertain. This CDR3 region has 13 residues. Germline V gives CDR1 LNHDA, CDR2 SQIVND (reference sequence). Trimming pared 5 bases from V and 0 bases from J, leaving 7 bases between. CDR3 amino acids: CASSLRVNTEAFF. DNA for the CDR3: TGTGCCAGTAGTTTGCGGGTGAACACTGAAGCTTTCTTT. Using reference TRBV19 and TRBJ1-1 for the parts outside the CDR3, the full variable domain is DGGITQSPKYLFRKEGQNVTLSCEQNLNHDAMYWYRQDPGQGLRLIYYSQIVNDFQKGDIAEGYSVSREKKESFPLTVTSAQKNPTAFYLCASSLRVNTEAFFGQGTRLTVV.

J is TRBJ2-7 and V is TRBV4-2; 11 bases align to TRBD1. After removal of 3 bases from V and 3 bases from J, the junction contained 10 bases not matched to a gene. The CDR3 length is 17 residues. Per the germline V gene, CDR1 is LGHNA and CDR2 is YNFKEQ. This CDR3 reads CASSQASSGQGVYEQYF. CDR3 sequence (DNA): TGTGCCAGCAGCCAGGCTAGCTCGGGACAGGGGGTCTACGAGCAGTACTTC.

This rearrangement joins TRBV19 to TRBJ2-5; TRBD2 agrees at 9 bases. V was pared by 5 bases and J by 9 bases, with 7 bases of the junction left unmatched. The CDR3 runs 13 residues. CDR1 is LNHDA, CDR2 SQIVND, per germline (reference sequence). CDR3 sequence (DNA): TGTGCCAGTAGTCGAGCAGGACTAGCGCCCCAGTACTTC. It yields the protein CASSRAGLAPQYF.

This chain links TRBV5-4 with TRBJ1-2, with D unresolved. Trimming took off 4 bases at V and 4 bases at J, with 14 bases between the two ends. Germline V gene data show CDR1 as SGHNT and CDR2 as YYREEE (reference sequence). CDR3 length equals 14 residues. The CDR3 spells CASSERAGGYGYTF. For the CDR3, the DNA is TGTGCCAGCAGCGAACGGGCGGGTGGCTATGGCTACACCTTC.

DNA of the CDR3: TGTGCCAGCAGTGATATAGTCGGGGGAGGTTACAATGAGCAGTTCTTC. This translates into CASSDIVGGGYNEQFF. The chain couples TRBV2 to TRBJ2-1; a weak D match, TRBD2 (6 bases). Germline loops: CDR1 SNHLY, CDR2 FYNNEI. V was cut by 3 bases and J by 4 bases, with 16 bases left in between. This CDR3 contains 16 residues. Variable domain in full (rest from reference TRBV2 and TRBJ2-1): EPEVTQTPSHQVTQMGQEVILRCVPISNHLYFYWYRQILGQKVEFLVSFYNNEISEKSEIFDDQFSVERPDGSNFTLKIRSTKLEDSAMYFCASSDIVGGGYNEQFFGPGTRLTVL.

The rearrangement uses TRBV14 and TRBJ2-5; 7 nucleotides line up with TRBD2. V gave up 3 bases and J gave up 5 bases; unmatched junction bases: 15. Germline values: CDR1 SGHDN, CDR2 FVKESK. This CDR3 is 17 amino acids long. CDR3 region: CASSHALAGAWGETQYF. CDR3 nucleotide sequence: TGTGCCAGCAGCCATGCCCTGGCGGGAGCTTGGGGGGAGACCCAGTACTTC.

The chain employs TRBV18 and TRBJ1-1; unclear D gene. The V gene lost 8 bases and the J gene lost 0 bases, with 13 bases spanning the gap. Germline V gene lookup returns CDR1 KGHSH and CDR2 LQKENI. The CDR3 contains 14 residues. As DNA, the CDR3 is TGTGCCAGCCTCCCACAGAAAGTGAACACTGAAGCTTTCTTT. Its translation: CASLPQKVNTEAFF.

This clone was observed a few times. The rearrangement uses TRBV9 and TRBJ2-2; the D is unclear. The CDR3 sequence is 14 residues long. Trimming stripped 0 bases from V and 7 bases from J, with 10 bases between. The germline V gene has CDR1 SGDLS and CDR2 YYNGEE. The CDR3 sequence is CASSVERALGELFF. In nucleotides, the CDR3 is TGTGCCAGCAGCGTAGAACGAGCGCTCGGGGAGCTGTTTTTT.

The chain joins TRBV11-2 to TRBJ2-3; possible D gene TRBD1, 5 bases. With 5 bases removed from V and 3 bases from J, the gap between germline ends came to 15 bases. CDR1 and CDR2 from the germline V gene are SGHAT and FQNNGV. The CDR3 totals 15 residues. CDR3 residues: CASSQGSWGTDTQYF. The DNA for the CDR3 is TGTGCCAGCAGCCAGGGATCCTGGGGAACAGATACGCAGTATTTT.

This sequence joins TRBV18 and TRBJ2-5; 7 positions match TRBD1. Losses at the gene ends were 6 bases for V and 4 bases for J; bases not matched to a gene: 8. The CDR3 consists of 14 residues. CDR1 is KGHSH, CDR2 LQKENI, per germline. This chain's CDR3 is CASSPTTGVETQYF. CDR3 DNA: TGTGCCAGCTCCCCTACTACAGGGGTAGAGACCCAGTACTTC. Variable domain in full (rest from reference TRBV18 and TRBJ2-5): NAGVMQNPRHLVRRRGQEARLRCSPMKGHSHVYWYRQLPEEGLKFMVYLQKENIIDESGMPKERFSAEFPKEGPSILRIQQVVRGDSAAYFCASSPTTGVETQYFGPGTRLLVL.

The chain employs TRBV27 and TRBJ2-7; the D gene is possibly TRBD2 (6 bases). The germline CDR1 and CDR2 sequences are MNHEY and SMNVEV (reference sequence). The V and J ends lost 1 base and 0 bases respectively, with 22 bases between them. The CDR3 extends over 19 amino acids. The CDR3, as DNA: TGTGCCAGCAGTTTATACCCCCCCTACGAGGGAGGCCCCTCCTACGAGCAGTACTTC. It yields the protein CASSLYPPYEGGPSYEQYF.

The chain carries TRBV19 and TRBJ2-7; 7 bases are a match to TRBD2. Unmatched junction bases numbered 3, after V lost 3 bases and J lost 1 base. This CDR3 region has 14 residues. Germline V gene lookup returns CDR1 LNHDA and CDR2 SQIVND (reference sequence). Here the CDR3 reads CASSITSASYEQYF. CDR3 sequence (DNA): TGTGCCAGTAGTATCACTAGCGCGTCCTACGAGCAGTACTTC.

J is TRBJ1-3 and V is TRBV11-2; D gene ambiguous. V lost 0 bases and J 2 bases, leaving 5 bases between the germline ends. The germline V gene has CDR1 SGHAT and CDR2 FQNNGV. The CDR3 loop spans 14 amino acids. The CDR3 DNA reads as TGTGCCAGCAGCTTAGAGTCTACTGGAAACACCATATATTTT. Protein sequence: CASSLESTGNTIYF.

The chain combines TRBV5-4 with TRBJ1-1; 7 positions match TRBD1. After removal of 3 bases from V and 10 bases from J, the junction contained 24 bases not matched to a gene. The germline V gene has CDR1 SGHNT and CDR2 YYREEE (reference sequence). The CDR3 runs 18 residues. CDR3 residues: CASSSALYRGPSLGGAFF. In DNA, the CDR3 is TGTGCCAGCAGCTCAGCCCTTTACAGGGGTCCATCCCTCGGGGGAGCTTTCTTT.

The rearrangement joins TRBV30 to TRBJ1-1; D not certain. From germline, CDR1 is GTSNPN and CDR2 SVGIG (reference sequence). The CDR3 runs 11 residues. The V and J ends lost 7 bases and 10 bases respectively, with 16 bases between them. As DNA, the CDR3 is TGTGCCTTTCAAAACCGGGTCCTAGCTTTCTTT. It translates to CAFQNRVLAFF.

This clone was observed a handful of times. In nucleotides, the CDR3 is TGTGCCACCAGCAGAGGAGTCAAGAACTATGGCTACACCTTC. Translating it yields CATSRGVKNYGYTF. V and J are TRBV15 and TRBJ1-2, with unresolved D. The CDR3 has 14 amino acids. Germline values: CDR1 LNHNV, CDR2 YYDKDF (reference sequence). V was cut by 1 base and J by 2 bases, with 8 bases left in between.

The chain carries TRBV28 and TRBJ1-2; D is ambiguous. In germline, CDR1 is MDHEN, CDR2 SYDVKM. Trimming left V 6 bases short and J 8 bases short, with 10 bases between. This CDR3 comprises 11 residues. The CDR3 nucleotides are TGTGCCAGCAGAGTGGCTAGGGGCTACACCTTC. It specifies CASRVARGYTF.

The chain uses TRBV11-2 and TRBJ1-1, with D hard to call. Trimming removed 3 bases at V and 4 bases at J, with 9 bases between. The CDR3 contains 13 residues. Germline V gives CDR1 SGHAT, CDR2 FQNNGV. The CDR3 here is CASSFNTPTEAFF. CDR3 in DNA: TGTGCCAGCAGCTTTAATACTCCCACTGAAGCTTTCTTT.

The chain combines TRBV7-8 with TRBJ2-1, with D hard to call. V shed 5 bases and J shed 4 bases, with 3 bases lying between them. Per the germline V gene, CDR1 is SGHVS and CDR2 is FQNEAQ. This CDR3 has 11 residues. CDR3 sequence: CASSPYNEQFF. The CDR3 nucleotides read TGTGCCAGCAGCCCTTACAATGAGCAGTTCTTC.